The rows below give T cell receptor beta chains drawn from one sample of a study of regulatory T cells in long-lasting Graves disease. TCRdb itself ran the multiplex PCR reads through MiXCR, one entry per CDR3 protein. The sample holds hundreds of thousands of distinct CDR3 sequences; around a fifth are singletons and the top ten take just under 30%. The sample consisted of peripheral blood mononuclear cells (PBMCs), taken when the disease was refractory, from a patient treated with antithyroid drugs. The receptors were sampled from a female donor with Graves disease. CDR3s include the opening cysteine and the closing phenylalanine or tryptophan. D genes are given only for firm matches. The listing skips clone size in some rows; elsewhere it reads once, few, many or a size class.

TRBV19	-	11	TRBJ2-7	few	CASAQGYEQYF	TGTGCCAGTGCTCAGGGCTACGAGCAGTACTTC
TRBV5-1	-	16	TRBJ1-6	-	CASSLGGEGRDSPLHF	TGCGCCAGCAGCTTAGGCGGCGAAGGTCGAGATTCACCCCTCCACTTT
TRBV19	-	14	TRBJ1-6	-	CASTWGTYNSPLHF	TGTGCCAGTACGTGGGGAACCTATAATTCACCCCTCCACTTT
TRBV15	TRBD1	13	TRBJ1-6	few	CATSREGGAPLHF	TGTGCCACCAGCAGAGAAGGGGGCGCACCCCTCCACTTT
TRBV12-5	-	15	TRBJ1-1	few	CASGLSPGRAAEAFF	TGTGCTAGTGGTTTATCCCCCGGAAGGGCCGCTGAAGCTTTCTTT
TRBV5-1	TRBD2	15	TRBJ2-5	-	CASSPSGGAVETQYF	TGCGCCAGCAGCCCTAGCGGGGGGGCCGTGGAGACCCAGTACTTC
TRBV5-1	-	15	TRBJ2-5	-	CASSMGGRGQETQYF	TGCGCCAGCAGCATGGGGGGACGGGGGCAAGAGACCCAGTACTTC
TRBV14	-	16	TRBJ2-5	few	CASSTQLWGREETQYF	TGTGCCAGCAGCACCCAACTCTGGGGGCGCGAAGAGACCCAGTACTTC
TRBV6-1	-	15	TRBJ2-7	many	CASSEALQGSYEQYF	TGTGCCAGCAGTGAAGCGCTTCAAGGTAGCTACGAGCAGTACTTC
TRBV6-5	-	14	TRBJ1-1	many	CASSWREYDTEAFF	TGTGCCAGCAGTTGGAGGGAGTACGACACTGAAGCTTTCTTT
TRBV6-1	-	15	TRBJ1-4	many	CASNLQEGANEKLFF	TGTGCCAGCAACTTACAGGAGGGGGCTAATGAAAAACTGTTTTTT
TRBV12-3/TRBV12-4	TRBD1	14	TRBJ1-1	many	CASSPGQRRTEAFF	TGTGCCAGCAGTCCGGGACAGAGGCGCACTGAAGCTTTCTTT
TRBV20-1	TRBD2	13	TRBJ2-7	-	CSAGTSPTYEQYF	TGCAGTGCCGGGACTAGCCCAACCTACGAGCAGTACTTC
TRBV6-2/TRBV6-3	TRBD1	16	TRBJ2-7	-	CASSYGRGQGSYEQYF	TGTGCCAGCAGTTACGGCAGGGGACAGGGGTCCTACGAGCAGTACTTC
TRBV6-1	TRBD1	12	TRBJ2-7	-	CASHRGGYEQYF	TGTGCCAGCCACAGGGGTGGTTACGAGCAGTACTTC
TRBV5-6	-	17	TRBJ1-5	few	CASSTNGGPRYNQPQHF	TGTGCCAGCAGCACCAACGGGGGCCCGAGATACAATCAGCCCCAGCATTTT
TRBV4-1	-	13	TRBJ2-7	-	CASSQVWRYEQYF	TGCGCCAGCAGCCAAGTTTGGCGTTACGAGCAGTACTTC
TRBV20-1	-	14	TRBJ2-7	many	CSTLGRATPDEQYF	TGCAGTACCCTGGGGCGCGCGACTCCTGACGAGCAGTACTTC
TRBV3-1	-	16	TRBJ1-3	many	CASTKTGLNSGNTIYF	TGTGCCAGCACAAAAACAGGGCTGAACTCTGGAAACACCATATATTTT
TRBV4-1	-	17	TRBJ1-3	-	CASSQDRGGLRGNTIYF	TGCGCCAGCAGCCAAGATCGAGGTGGACTGCGTGGAAACACCATATATTTT
TRBV11-3	-	14	TRBJ1-2	many	CASSSAGANYGYTF	TGTGCCAGCAGCTCGGCAGGGGCTAACTATGGCTACACCTTC
TRBV6-2/TRBV6-3	-	15	TRBJ1-1	many	CASRDMGRGSTEAFF	TGTGCCAGCAGGGACATGGGGAGGGGCAGTACTGAAGCTTTCTTT
TRBV19	TRBD1	14	TRBJ1-2	-	CASSMDEGANGYTF	TGTGCCAGTAGTATGGATGAGGGGGCAAATGGCTACACCTTC
TRBV3-1	TRBD2	17	TRBJ2-7	-	CASSQDSGLAGTYEQYF	TGTGCCAGCAGCCAAGATTCGGGACTAGCGGGTACCTACGAGCAGTACTTC
TRBV12-3/TRBV12-4	-	13	TRBJ1-5	many	CASSVIENQPQHF	TGTGCCAGCAGCGTGATAGAAAATCAGCCCCAGCATTTT
TRBV12-3/TRBV12-4	-	16	TRBJ2-2	many	CASSYTLRGAVGELFF	TGTGCCAGCAGCTACACCCTAAGGGGGGCGGTCGGGGAGCTGTTTTTT